Listed below are T cell receptor beta chains from one sample, sequenced in a study of CD8 T cells in ankylosing spondylitis. TCRdb ran MiXCR on the 5' RACE reads and lists one entry per CDR3 protein. The sample consists of 150,000 to 200,000 distinct CDR3 sequences, around 10% of them appearing once. The specimen sequenced was blood, either unsorted or a sorted T cell fraction (not recorded which). These receptors originate from a male donor with ankylosing spondylitis or in good health (not recorded which). CDR3s include the opening cysteine and the closing phenylalanine or tryptophan. D genes are given only for firm matches. Expanded clones get a size class; other rows say once, few or many, or leave the size out.

abundance,v_gene,d_gene,j_gene,CDR3aa,CDR3nt
many,TRBV2,.,TRBJ2-7,CASRGRGSRPYEQYF,TGTGCTTCTAGAGGTCGGGGGTCGAGGCCCTACGAGCAGTACTTC
many,TRBV3-1,TRBD2,TRBJ2-7,CASSPRGLPYEQYF,TGTGCCAGCAGCCCGAGGGGACTACCCTACGAGCAGTACTTC
many,TRBV3-1,.,TRBJ1-6,CASSQWVNSPLHF,TGTGCCAGCAGCCAATGGGTTAATTCACCCCTCCACTTT
.,TRBV18,TRBD2,TRBJ2-7,CASSTSGGSYEQYF,TGTGCCAGCTCCACTAGCGGGGGTTCCTACGAGCAGTACTTC
many,TRBV20-1,TRBD1,TRBJ2-1,CSARDRGQGVLPPFF,TGCAGTGCTAGAGATCGGGGACAGGGGGTCCTTCCCCCGTTCTTC
.,TRBV10-1,.,TRBJ2-3,CASRRGITDTQYF,TGCGCCAGCAGACGGGGGATTACAGATACGCAGTATTTT
.,TRBV9,.,TRBJ2-7,CASSVGSGRTYEQYF,TGTGCCAGCAGCGTAGGGTCAGGTCGTACCTACGAGCAGTACTTC
.,TRBV6-1,.,TRBJ2-7,CASSEGMQGGKQYF,TGTGCCAGCAGTGAAGGAATGCAGGGAGGAAAGCAGTACTTC
many,TRBV4-2,.,TRBJ2-1,CASSQGFGDTRRHSEQFF,TGTGCCAGCAGCCAAGGTTTCGGGGACACCCGGCGACACAGTGAGCAGTTCTTC
many,TRBV10-2,TRBD2,TRBJ2-1,CATKLAGGPVTEQFF,TGCGCCACCAAACTAGCGGGAGGGCCTGTCACTGAGCAGTTCTTC
many,TRBV5-1,.,TRBJ2-1,CASSLAGPTYNEQFF,TGCGCCAGCAGCTTGGCGGGGCCGACCTACAATGAGCAGTTCTTC
many,TRBV29-1,.,TRBJ2-7,CSARPTGSYEQYF,TGCAGCGCTCGGCCGACCGGCTCCTACGAGCAGTACTTC